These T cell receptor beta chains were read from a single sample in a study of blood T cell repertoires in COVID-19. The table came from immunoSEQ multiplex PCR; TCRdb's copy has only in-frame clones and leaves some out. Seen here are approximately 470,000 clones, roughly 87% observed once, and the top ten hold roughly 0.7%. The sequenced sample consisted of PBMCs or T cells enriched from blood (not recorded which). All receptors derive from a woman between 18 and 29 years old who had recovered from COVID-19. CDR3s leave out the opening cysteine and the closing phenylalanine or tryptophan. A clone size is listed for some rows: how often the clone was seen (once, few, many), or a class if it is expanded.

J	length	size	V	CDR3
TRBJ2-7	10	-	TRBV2	ASRPLASEQY
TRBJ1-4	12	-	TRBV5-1	ASSLTEFNEKLF
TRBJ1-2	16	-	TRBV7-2	ASSANRGGGGRDYGYT
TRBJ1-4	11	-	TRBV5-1	ASSLEVGEKLF
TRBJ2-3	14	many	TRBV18	ASSPMASGYTDTQY
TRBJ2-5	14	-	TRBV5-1	ASSLGRERGWETQY
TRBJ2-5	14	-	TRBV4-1	ASSPLGTGGQETQY
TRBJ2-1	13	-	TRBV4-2	ASSQESGGGNEQF
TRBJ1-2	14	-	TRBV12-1	ASSFARAGGRRGYT
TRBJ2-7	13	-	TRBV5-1	ASSFPGQGSYEQY
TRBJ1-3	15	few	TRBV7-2	ASSLGPTGMGGNTIY
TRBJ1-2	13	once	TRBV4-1	ASSVPSIRGYGYT
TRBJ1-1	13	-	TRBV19	ASSLQPTQNTEAF
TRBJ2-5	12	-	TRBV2	ASSARRHKKTQY
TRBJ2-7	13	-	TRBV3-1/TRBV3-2	ASSQDRTGEYEQY
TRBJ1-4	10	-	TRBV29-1	SVVLTGGKLF
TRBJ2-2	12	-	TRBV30	AWLQGRNTGELF
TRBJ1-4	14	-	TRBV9	ASSANSGTGVEKLF
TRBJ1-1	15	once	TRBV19	ASSIDPLWQGGAEAF
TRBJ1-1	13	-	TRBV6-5	ASSYSGGSGTEAF
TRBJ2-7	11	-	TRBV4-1	ASSQGLGDEQY
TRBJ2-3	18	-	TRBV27	ASSSTQSGGARGFTDTQY
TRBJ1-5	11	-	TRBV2	ASSEGGNQPQH
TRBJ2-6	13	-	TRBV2	ASSEHSSGANVLT
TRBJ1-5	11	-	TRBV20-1	SASQGSNQPQH
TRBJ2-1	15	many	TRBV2	ASSEVAGTAIYNEQF
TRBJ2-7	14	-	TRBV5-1	ASSPRGLLGAYEQY
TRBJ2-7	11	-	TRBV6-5	ASSLTSFDEQY
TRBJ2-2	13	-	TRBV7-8	ASSSVDRDTGELF
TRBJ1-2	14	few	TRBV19	ASTSGTGGRGYGYT
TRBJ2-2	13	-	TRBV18	ASSPPQGMLGELF